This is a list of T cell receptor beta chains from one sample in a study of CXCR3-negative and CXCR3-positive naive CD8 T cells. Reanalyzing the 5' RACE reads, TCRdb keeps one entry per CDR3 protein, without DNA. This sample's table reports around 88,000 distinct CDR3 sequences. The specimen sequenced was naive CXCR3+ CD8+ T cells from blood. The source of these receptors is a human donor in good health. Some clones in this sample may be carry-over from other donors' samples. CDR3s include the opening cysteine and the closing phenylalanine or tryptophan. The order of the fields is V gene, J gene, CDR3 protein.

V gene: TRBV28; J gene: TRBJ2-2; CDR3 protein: CASSFQLIAGELFF
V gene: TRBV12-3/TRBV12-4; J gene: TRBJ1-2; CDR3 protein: CASSPLPGETASANYGYTF
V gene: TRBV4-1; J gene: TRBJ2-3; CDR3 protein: CASSQVLRGGADTQYF
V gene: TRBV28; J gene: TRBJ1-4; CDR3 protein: CASSFEDKKLFF
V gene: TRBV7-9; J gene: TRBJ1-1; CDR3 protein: CASSLTGGLNTEAFF
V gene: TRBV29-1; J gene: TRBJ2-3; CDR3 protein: CSPGGSGADTQYF
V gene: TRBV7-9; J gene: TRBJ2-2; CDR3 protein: CASRPGSRELFF
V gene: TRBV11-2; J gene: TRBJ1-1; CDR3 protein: CASSFMNTEALF
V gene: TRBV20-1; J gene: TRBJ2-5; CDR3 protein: CSVERETETQYF
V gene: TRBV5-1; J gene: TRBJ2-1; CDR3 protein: CASSFGTGGMDNEQFF
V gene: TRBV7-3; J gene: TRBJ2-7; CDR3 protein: CASSPWPSYEQYF
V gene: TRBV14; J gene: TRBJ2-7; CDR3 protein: CASSQEVETLYEQYF
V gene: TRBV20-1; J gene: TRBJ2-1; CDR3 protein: CSARSPPGVADYNEQFF
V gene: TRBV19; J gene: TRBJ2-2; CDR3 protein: CASRTGYTGELFF
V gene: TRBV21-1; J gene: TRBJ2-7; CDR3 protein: CASSKPRLAGGLGIYEQYF
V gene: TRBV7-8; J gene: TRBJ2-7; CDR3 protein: CASSSLAGAYEQYF